This TCR beta chain is from a study of blood T cell repertoires in COVID-19. Looking at the study overall: The United States, Italy and Spain provided the acute and convalescent COVID-19 samples. The analysed material was cDNA or gDNA that came from T cells, B-cell-depleted T cells, or PBMCs.

CDR1 and CDR2 from the germline V gene are MNHEY and SMNVEV (reference sequence). The CDR3 contains 13 residues. V dropped 1 base and J dropped 13 bases, with 14 bases sitting between them. Only a few counts were recorded for this clone. Authors' methods: Reference gene primer amplification in the assay estimated nucleated cell counts. Produced via immunoSEQ multiplex PCR; TCRdb's table is partial and in-frame only. V, J and clone size derive from that table, while D and trimming were established from the DNA sequence. The table includes 90,000 to 150,000 clones, 80% to 90% detected once. The chain combines TRBV27 with TRBJ2-1; tentatively, D is TRBD2 (6 bases). The TCR comes from a man in his 70s who had recovered from COVID-19. Source material: peripheral blood. In DNA form, the CDR3 reads TGTGCCAGCAGTTTATATAGCGGATCCCTCCAGTTCTTC. It yields the protein CASSLYSGSLQFF.